Only a few counts were recorded for the clone carrying this TCR beta chain. These data come from a study of lymphopenia after photon versus proton radiotherapy. The CDR3 totals 15 residues. Trimming left V 1 base short and J 4 bases short, with 12 bases between. Germline V gives CDR1 SGHVS, CDR2 FNYEAQ. The table came from immunoSEQ multiplex PCR; TCRdb's copy has only in-frame clones and leaves some out. The profile shows about 50,000 clones, over 70% of them singletons. The receptor's source is a man aged 50-60 years with gastric cancer. The chain is built from TRBV7-6 and TRBJ2-3, with unresolved D. The starting material was peripheral blood, obtained from a patient treated with photon-based radiotherapy. CDR3 nucleotides: TGTGCCAGCAGCTTAGGATGGTATGACTCAGATACGCAGTATTTT. Protein: CASSLGWYDSDTQYF.